A selection of T cell receptor beta chains follows, all from one sample in a study of blood T cell repertoires in COVID-19. Generated by immunoSEQ multiplex PCR, the TCRdb table keeps only in-frame clones and is missing some. Here the sample spans over 250,000 clones, around 89% being singletons. Sequencing input: PBMCs or T cells enriched from blood (not recorded which). The receptor source for this set is a man aged 40-50 years who had recovered from COVID-19. CDR3s include the opening cysteine and the closing phenylalanine or tryptophan. D genes are given only for firm matches. A clone size is listed for some rows: how often the clone was seen (once, few, many), or a class if it is expanded.

TRBJ2-2,.,.,TRBV13,TGTGCCAGCAGCCCCTGGCCGGCTAGCACCGGGGAGCTGTTTTTT,CASSPWPASTGELFF
TRBJ1-4,.,.,TRBV12-3/TRBV12-4,TGTGCCAGCAGTTTAGGGCATCTCGAAAAACTGTTTTTT,CASSLGHLEKLFF
TRBJ1-2,.,once,TRBV19,TGTGCCAGTAGTATCCTCGGCAGGTCGGATGGCTACACCTTC,CASSILGRSDGYTF
TRBJ2-7,TRBD1,.,TRBV3-1/TRBV3-2,TGTGCCAGCAGCCCCGGGACAGGGGGATTCTACGAGCAGTACTTC,CASSPGTGGFYEQYF
TRBJ1-1,TRBD1,.,TRBV10-3,TGTGCCATCCGTGGGGGACAGGAGGTTTCTGAAGCTTTCTTT,CAIRGGQEVSEAFF
TRBJ2-5,.,.,TRBV20-1,TGCAGTGCCGTAGGGGGGACCCAGTACTTC,CSAVGGTQYF
TRBJ1-2,.,.,TRBV12-3/TRBV12-4,TGTGCCAGCAGTTGGACAGCCTATGGCTACACCTTC,CASSWTAYGYTF
TRBJ2-7,TRBD2,.,TRBV6-2/TRBV6-3,TGTGCCAGCAGTTACTCGTATACCGGGACTAGTCTACTCTACGAGCAGTACTTC,CASSYSYTGTSLLYEQYF
TRBJ1-6,.,few,TRBV6-5,TGTGCCAGCAGTTACGTCAGCTCCTATAATTCACCCCTCCACTTT,CASSYVSSYNSPLHF
TRBJ2-7,.,once,TRBV6-2/TRBV6-3,TGTGCCAGCACCCCCTCGGACTTGTTCTACGAGCAGTACTTC,CASTPSDLFYEQYF
TRBJ1-5,.,.,TRBV6-5,TGTGCCAGCAGTTACTCGTCAGGGGCCGACAATCAGCCCCAGCATTTT,CASSYSSGADNQPQHF
TRBJ2-3,.,.,TRBV19,TGTGCCAGTAGTAACAGGGTCACAGATACGCAGTATTTT,CASSNRVTDTQYF
TRBJ2-7,.,.,TRBV7-9,TGTGCCAGCAGCCCAAAGGGGGGGTACGAGCAGTACTTC,CASSPKGGYEQYF
TRBJ2-1,.,.,TRBV10-3,TGTGCCATCAGTGAGTCAGTACTTGAGCAGTTCTTC,CAISESVLEQFF
TRBJ2-7,.,once,TRBV2,TGTGCCAGCAGTGAGGGGACTCTATTAAGCTCCTACGAGCAGTACTTC,CASSEGTLLSSYEQYF
TRBJ2-7,.,.,TRBV19,TGTGCCAGTATGGGACGGGGAGGCACCTACGAGCAGTACTTC,CASMGRGGTYEQYF
TRBJ1-1,TRBD1,.,TRBV28,TGTGCCAGCAGTTCGGACAGGGCTGTTATGAACACTGAAGCTTTCTTT,CASSSDRAVMNTEAFF